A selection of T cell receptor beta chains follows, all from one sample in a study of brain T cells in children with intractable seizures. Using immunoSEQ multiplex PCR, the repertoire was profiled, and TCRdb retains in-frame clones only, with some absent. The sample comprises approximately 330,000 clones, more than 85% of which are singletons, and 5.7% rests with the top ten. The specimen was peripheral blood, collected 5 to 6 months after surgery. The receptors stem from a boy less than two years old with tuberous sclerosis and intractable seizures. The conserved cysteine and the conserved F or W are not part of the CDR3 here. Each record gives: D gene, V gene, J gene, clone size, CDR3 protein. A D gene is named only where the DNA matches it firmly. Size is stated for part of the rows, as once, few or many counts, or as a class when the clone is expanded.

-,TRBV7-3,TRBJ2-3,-,ASSLEGQPDTQY
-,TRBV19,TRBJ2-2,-,ASSILGLAENTGELF
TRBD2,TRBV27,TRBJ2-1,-,ASSLREGSSYNEQF
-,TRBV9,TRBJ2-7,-,ASSLRAANYEQY
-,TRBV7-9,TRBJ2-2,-,ASSLALTGELF
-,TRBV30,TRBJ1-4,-,AWNGWLTNEKLF
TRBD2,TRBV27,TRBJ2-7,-,ASSLRTSGGYYEQY
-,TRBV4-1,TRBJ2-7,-,ASSQRSGPYEQY
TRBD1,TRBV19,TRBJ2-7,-,ASSTTGQGDSYEQY
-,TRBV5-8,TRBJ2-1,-,ASSLFVSYNEQF
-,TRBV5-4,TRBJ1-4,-,ASSLGQQNEKLF
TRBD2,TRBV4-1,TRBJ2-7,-,ASSQDGITGLGTYEQY
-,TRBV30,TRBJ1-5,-,AWSWGGSNQPQH
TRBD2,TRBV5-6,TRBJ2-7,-,ASSFVSGSIYEQY
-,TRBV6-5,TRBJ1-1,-,ASLLGQGNTEAF
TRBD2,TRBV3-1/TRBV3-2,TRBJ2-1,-,ASRGRGSGRAAAYNEQF
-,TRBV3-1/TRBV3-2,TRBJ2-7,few,ASSQGSTSNDEQY
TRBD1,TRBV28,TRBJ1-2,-,ASSLRAGGDNYGYT
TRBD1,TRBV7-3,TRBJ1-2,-,ASKQGNYGYT
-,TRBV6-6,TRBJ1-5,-,ASTPVWSNQPQH
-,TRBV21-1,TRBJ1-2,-,ASSKDRVDGYT
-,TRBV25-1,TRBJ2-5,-,ASSESVTKERDETQY
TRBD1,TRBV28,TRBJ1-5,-,ASSYLRDSLNQPQH
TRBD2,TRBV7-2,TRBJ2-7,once,ASSLAHVGLAGGHRYEQY
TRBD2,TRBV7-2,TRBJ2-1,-,ASSWRTSPPVDNEQF
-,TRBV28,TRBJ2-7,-,ASRYRKEGGYEQY
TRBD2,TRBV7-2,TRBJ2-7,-,ASSSGLAYAYEQY
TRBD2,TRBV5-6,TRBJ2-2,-,ASSLPLRGGLAGELF
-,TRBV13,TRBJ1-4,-,ASSLSSVAWANEKLF
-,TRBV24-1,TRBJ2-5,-,ATSEHAGAWETQY
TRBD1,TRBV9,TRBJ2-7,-,ASSVGVRGSSYEQY
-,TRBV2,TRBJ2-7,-,ASSRQYEQY
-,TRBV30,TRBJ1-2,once,AWSVQGYGYT
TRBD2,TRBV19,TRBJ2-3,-,ASSKLAGVSSTDTQY
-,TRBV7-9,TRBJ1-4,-,ASSLVGGEKLF
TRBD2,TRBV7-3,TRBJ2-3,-,ASSRGLAGDTQY
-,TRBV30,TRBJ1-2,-,AWSGPMNYYGYT
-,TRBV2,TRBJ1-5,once,ASTAGQGNQPQH
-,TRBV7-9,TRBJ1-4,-,ASTNREPNEKLF
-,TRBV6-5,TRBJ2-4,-,ASSPRTLAKNIQY
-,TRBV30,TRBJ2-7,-,AWSTPGPEQY
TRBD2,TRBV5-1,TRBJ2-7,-,ASSLDAGENYEQY
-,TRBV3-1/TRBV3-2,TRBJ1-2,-,ASSQDGRPYGYT
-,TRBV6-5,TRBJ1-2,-,ASSQHGGRGYT
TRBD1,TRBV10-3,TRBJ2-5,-,AIRAGGPETQY
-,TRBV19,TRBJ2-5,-,ASSVGGQRQETQY
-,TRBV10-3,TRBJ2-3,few,AIGAGEITDTQY
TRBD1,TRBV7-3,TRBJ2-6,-,ASSPHRGQVTGANVLT
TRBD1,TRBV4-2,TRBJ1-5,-,ASTQTGAQQPQH
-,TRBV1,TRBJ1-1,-,TSSQPGQKGKGNTEAF
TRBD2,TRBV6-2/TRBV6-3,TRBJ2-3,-,ASSYRGGGLVRPTQY
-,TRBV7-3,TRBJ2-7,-,ASSLMGIGEDREQY
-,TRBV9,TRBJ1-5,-,ASSEWPDQPQH
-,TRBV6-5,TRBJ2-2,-,ASRLGQPNTGELF
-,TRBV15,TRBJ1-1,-,ATSRTVRRINTEAF
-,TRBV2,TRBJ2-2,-,ASTQPTGRTGELF
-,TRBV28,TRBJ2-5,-,ASSPQHSRTQY
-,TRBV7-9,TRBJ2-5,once,ASSRGGETQY
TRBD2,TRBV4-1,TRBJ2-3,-,ASSQSPLVAGSTDTQY